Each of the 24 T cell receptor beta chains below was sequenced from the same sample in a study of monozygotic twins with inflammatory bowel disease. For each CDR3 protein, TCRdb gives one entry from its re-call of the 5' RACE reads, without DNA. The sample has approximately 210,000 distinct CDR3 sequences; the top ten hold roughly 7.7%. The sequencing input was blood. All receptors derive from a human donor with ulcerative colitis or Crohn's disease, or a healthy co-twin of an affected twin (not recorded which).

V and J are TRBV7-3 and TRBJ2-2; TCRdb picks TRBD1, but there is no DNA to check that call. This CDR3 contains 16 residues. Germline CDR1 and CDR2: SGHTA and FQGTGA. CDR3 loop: CASSLINSGGGGELFF.

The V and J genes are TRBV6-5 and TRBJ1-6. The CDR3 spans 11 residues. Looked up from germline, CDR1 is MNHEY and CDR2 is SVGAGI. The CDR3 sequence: CASGDNSPLHF.

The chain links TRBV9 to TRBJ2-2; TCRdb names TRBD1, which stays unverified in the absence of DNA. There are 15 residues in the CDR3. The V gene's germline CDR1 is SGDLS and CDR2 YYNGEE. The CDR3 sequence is CASSVSPVNTGELFF.

CDR3 sequence: CASSSDRGLALSKNIQYF. The chain employs TRBV6-1 and TRBJ2-4; TCRdb picks TRBD2, but there is no DNA to check that call. Per the germline V gene, CDR1 is MNHNS and CDR2 is SASEGT. The CDR3 is made up of 18 amino acids.

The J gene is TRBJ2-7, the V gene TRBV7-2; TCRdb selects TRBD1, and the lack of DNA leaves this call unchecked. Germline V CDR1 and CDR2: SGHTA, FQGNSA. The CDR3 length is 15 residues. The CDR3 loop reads CASSQTRGGSYEQYF.

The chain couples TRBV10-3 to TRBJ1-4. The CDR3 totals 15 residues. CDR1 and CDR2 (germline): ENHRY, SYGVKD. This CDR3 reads CAISDAVADAEKLFF.

CDR3 sequence reads: CASSSHYEQYF. The chain recombines TRBV28 with TRBJ2-7. CDR3 size: 11 residues. Germline CDR1 MDHEN, CDR2 SYDVKM.

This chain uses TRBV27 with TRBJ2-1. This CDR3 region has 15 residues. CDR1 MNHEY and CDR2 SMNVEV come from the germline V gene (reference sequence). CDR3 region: CASRALEWAHNEQFF.

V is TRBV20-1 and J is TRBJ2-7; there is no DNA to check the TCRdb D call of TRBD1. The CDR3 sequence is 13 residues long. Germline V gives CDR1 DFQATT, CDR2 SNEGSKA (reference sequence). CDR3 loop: CSALWRGSYEQYF.

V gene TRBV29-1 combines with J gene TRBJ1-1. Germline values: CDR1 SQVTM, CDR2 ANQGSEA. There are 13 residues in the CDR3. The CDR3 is CSVDGYPNTEAFF. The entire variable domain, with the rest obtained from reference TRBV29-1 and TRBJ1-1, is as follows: SAVISQKPSRDICQRGTSLTIQCQVDSQVTMMFWYRQQPGQSLTLIATANQGSEATYESGFVIDKFPISRPNLTFSTLTVSNMSPEDSSIYLCSVDGYPNTEAFFGQGTRLTVV.

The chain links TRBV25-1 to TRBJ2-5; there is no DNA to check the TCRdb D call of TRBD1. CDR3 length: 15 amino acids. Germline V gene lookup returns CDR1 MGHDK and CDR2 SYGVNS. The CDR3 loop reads CASSVDRVEGETQYF.

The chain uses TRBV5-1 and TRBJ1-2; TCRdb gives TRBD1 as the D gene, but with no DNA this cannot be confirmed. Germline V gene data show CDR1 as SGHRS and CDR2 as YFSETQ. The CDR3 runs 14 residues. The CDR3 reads CASSFNDAGSGYTF.

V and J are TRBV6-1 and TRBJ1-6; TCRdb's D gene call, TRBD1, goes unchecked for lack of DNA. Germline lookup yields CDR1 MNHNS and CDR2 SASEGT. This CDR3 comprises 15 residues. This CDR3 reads CARDRGRAYNSPLHF.

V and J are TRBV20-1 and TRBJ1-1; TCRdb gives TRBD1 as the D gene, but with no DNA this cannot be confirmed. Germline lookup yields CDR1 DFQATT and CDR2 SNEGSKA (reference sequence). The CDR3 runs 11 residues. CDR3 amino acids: CSASGTVEAFF.

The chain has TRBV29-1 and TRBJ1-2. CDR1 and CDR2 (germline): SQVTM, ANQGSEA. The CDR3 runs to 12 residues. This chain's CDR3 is CSVVNDNYGYTF.

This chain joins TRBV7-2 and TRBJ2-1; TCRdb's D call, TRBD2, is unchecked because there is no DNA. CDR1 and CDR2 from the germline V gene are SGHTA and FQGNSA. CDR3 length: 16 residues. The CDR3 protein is CASRPSLVPGHNEQFF.

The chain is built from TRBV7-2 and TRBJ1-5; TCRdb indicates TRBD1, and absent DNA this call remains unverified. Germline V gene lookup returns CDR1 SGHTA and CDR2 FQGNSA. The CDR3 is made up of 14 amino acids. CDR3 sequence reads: CASSLTGFNQPQHF.

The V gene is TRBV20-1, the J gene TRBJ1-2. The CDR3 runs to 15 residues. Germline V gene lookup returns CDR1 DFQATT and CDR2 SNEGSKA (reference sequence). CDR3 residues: CSALLLTGGPYGYTF.

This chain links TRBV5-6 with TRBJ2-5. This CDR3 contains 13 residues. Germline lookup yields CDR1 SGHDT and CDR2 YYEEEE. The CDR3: CASSAGFQETQYF.

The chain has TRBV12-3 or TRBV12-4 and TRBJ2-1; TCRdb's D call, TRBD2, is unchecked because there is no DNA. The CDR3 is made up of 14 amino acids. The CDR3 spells CASSWVAGGNEQFF.

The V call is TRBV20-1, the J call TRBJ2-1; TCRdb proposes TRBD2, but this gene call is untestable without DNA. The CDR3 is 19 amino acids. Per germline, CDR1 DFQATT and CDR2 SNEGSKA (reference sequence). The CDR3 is CSARVRTRTLRSSYNEQFF.

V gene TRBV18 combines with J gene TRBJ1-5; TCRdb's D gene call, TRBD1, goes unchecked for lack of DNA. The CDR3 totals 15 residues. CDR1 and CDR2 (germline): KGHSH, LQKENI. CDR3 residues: CASSPTQGSNQPQHF.

CDR3 amino acids: CASSPDGQGAGEQFF. The chain links TRBV11-2 to TRBJ2-1; TCRdb returns TRBD1, unconfirmable since there is no DNA. This CDR3 region has 15 residues. CDR1 is SGHAT, CDR2 FQNNGV, per germline.

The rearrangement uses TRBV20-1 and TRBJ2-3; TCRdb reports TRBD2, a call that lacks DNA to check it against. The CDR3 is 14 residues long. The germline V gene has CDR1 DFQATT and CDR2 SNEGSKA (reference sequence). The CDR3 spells CSARPGLYTDTQYF.